The clone carrying this T cell receptor beta chain has ten or more counts. Its cognate antigen is unknown. The entry originates in a study of shared clonotypes between healthy human individuals. On the study more broadly: In total, the donors were a couple of women and a few men aged 18 to 49.

CDR3 length: 15 residues. V lost 3 bases and J lost 2; bases outside the gene matches: 7. Germline V CDR1 and CDR2: SGHRS, YFSETQ. Each PCR replicate run on unsorted PBMC took in 300 to 350 ng DNA, tens of thousands of T cell genomes. Original data processing: Filtering differed since immunoSEQ provided only junctions, with no quality scores. Profiled with immunoSEQ multiplex PCR; TCRdb holds only in-frame clones, not every one. The V and J calls and clone size are taken from that table; D and trimming were inferred from the DNA. The table has roughly 480,000 clones, about 80% seen once. Study results and caveats: Sampling covered blood only; tissue repertoires likely differ.

This sequence was found in a woman aged 40 to 50 in good health. Some clones in this sample may be carry-over from other donors' samples. Sequenced material: PBMCs. V is TRBV5-1 and J is TRBJ2-7; 8 bases agree with TRBD2. The CDR3 nucleotides read TGCGCCAGCAGCTCGCTTCCGGGAGGGCCCTACGAGCAGTACTTC. Its translation is CASSSLPGGPYEQYF.